The 8 T cell receptor beta chains reported below all come from one sample, sequenced in a study of T cell clonality in common variable immunodeficiency. Study-level results: Common variable immunodeficiency TCR beta sequences reportedly had fewer deletions and N-nucleotide insertions.

Using immunoSEQ multiplex PCR, the repertoire was profiled, and TCRdb retains in-frame clones only, with some absent. Recorded here are around 15,000 clones, with no singletons, and the ten leading clones hold 13% to 15%. What these receptors recognize is not known. The sample consisted of peripheral blood mononuclear cells. The receptors originated from a human donor with common variable immunodeficiency.

Regarding this clone: The read comes to an end 3 residues before the CDR3 does, leaving the germline J gene to fill in the end. V gene TRBV7-9 combines with J gene TRBJ1-3, with 7 bases lining up with TRBD1. The junction had 2 bases not matched to a gene; V was cut back by 1 base and J by 5 bases. This CDR3 spans 14 amino acids. Germline CDR1 SEHNR, CDR2 FQNEAQ (reference sequence). CDR3 DNA, as far as it was read: TGTGCCAGCAGCTTAGGGGACAGCCGAAACACC. Protein sequence: CASSLGDSRNT. The whole CDR3 region reads CASSLGDSRNTIYF.

Of note for this clone: Coverage ceases 3 residues before the CDR3 finishes, and the germline J gene fills in the end. The V call is TRBV20-1, the J call TRBJ1-3; tentatively, D is TRBD1 (5 bases). Deletions cut 5 bases from V and 5 bases from J, with 16 bases between. Looked up from germline, CDR1 is DFQATT and CDR2 is SNEGSKA (reference sequence). The CDR3 sequence is 14 residues long. The part of the CDR3 DNA that was read is TGCAGTGCTCCCAGGGTAAACGATAGAAACACC. Protein product: CSAPRVNDRNT. The full CDR3 reads CSAPRVNDRNTIYF.

This clone was detected a few times. The read ends 3 residues shy of where the CDR3 ends; the end is completed using the germline J gene. The chain joins TRBV7-2 to TRBJ2-7; D remains unclear. Trimming removed 1 base from V and 0 bases from J, with 7 bases in between. Germline values: CDR1 SGHTA, CDR2 FQGNSA. This CDR3 region has 14 residues. The CDR3 protein is CASSLGWASYEQYF. The part of the CDR3 DNA that was read is TGTGCCAGCAGCTTAGGTTGGGCCTCCTACGAG.

This clone was counted only a few times. Mismatch with germline at one junction end may stem from a read error. The read gets to within 3 residues of the CDR3 end, and the germline J gene fills in the rest. The chain links TRBV6-2 or TRBV6-3 to TRBJ1-2, with D unresolved. CDR1 is MNHEY and CDR2 is SVGEGT in the germline V gene. The CDR3 spans 13 residues. CDR3 residues: CASRYYSYYGYTF. The covered CDR3 bases are TGTGCCAGCAGGTACTACAGTTACTATGGC.

This clone showed up many times. The read halts 3 residues ahead of the CDR3 end, with the missing end drawn from the germline J gene. V and J are TRBV19 and TRBJ2-1; 8 bases agree with TRBD1. The germline CDR1 and CDR2 sequences are LNHDA and SQIVND (reference sequence). J lost 8 bases, V lost 6 bases, and 6 bases had no gene match. This CDR3 contains 13 residues. Incomplete CDR3 DNA: TGTGCCAGTAGGGACGACAGGGGATATGAG. Its protein is CASRDDRGYE. The whole CDR3 is CASRDDRGYEQFF. Together with reference TRBV19 and TRBJ2-1, the CDR3 gives the full variable domain: DGGITQSPKYLFRKEGQNVTLSCEQNLNHDAMYWYRQDPGQGLRLIYYSQIVNDFQKGDIAEGYSVSREKKESFPLTVTSAQKNPTAFYLCASRDDRGYEQFFGPGTRLTVL.

A remark on this clone: The observed sequence ends 3 residues before the CDR3 terminus, with the missing tail filled in from the germline J gene. The chain has TRBV7-6 and TRBJ2-5; 7 bases agree with TRBD1. This CDR3 is 15 amino acids long. Germline CDR1 and CDR2: SGHVS and FNYEAQ. V lost 5 bases and J lost 1; bases outside the gene matches: 7. Incomplete CDR3 DNA: TGTGCCAGCAGCAGGGACAGCCAAGTCCAAGAGACC. Its protein is CASSRDSQVQET. The CDR3 as a whole reads CASSRDSQVQETQYF.

Worth noting for this clone: From the germline J gene comes the end of the CDR3, since the read stops 3 residues before it. The chain uses TRBV7-9 and TRBJ2-3; 7 positions match TRBD1. The V gene end was trimmed by 5 bases and the J gene end by 4 bases; junction bases not matched to a gene: 6. The CDR3 has 14 amino acids. Germline V gives CDR1 SEHNR, CDR2 FQNEAQ (reference sequence). The CDR3 DNA, read in part, is TGTGCCAGCAGCGAAAGGGGGCCGGCAGATACG. It yields the protein CASSERGPADT. In full, the CDR3 is CASSERGPADTQYF.

With regard to this clone: The CDR3 goes on 3 residues after the read ends, and that part is filled in from the germline J gene. The rearrangement links TRBV11-2 to TRBJ1-1; the D is unclear. Germline CDR1 and CDR2: SGHAT and FQNNGV. Trimming cost V 0 bases and J 5 bases, with 7 bases left between them. The CDR3 has 13 amino acids. CDR3 sequence reads: CASSLDRRTEAFF. The sequenced CDR3 bases are TGTGCCAGCAGCTTAGATCGCAGGACTGAA.